This TCR beta chain originates from a study of immune evolution from preneoplasia to lung adenocarcinoma. Study overall: HLA loss of heterozygosity: approximately 7.5% AIS, over 12% MIA, 30% to 35% ADC, none AAH. Study-level results: Normal lung had highest clonality; later lesions appeared denser, more diverse. Top clone frequencies peaked in normal lung, apparently declining through invasive adenocarcinoma.

The CDR3 totals 14 residues. Deletions cut 2 bases from V and 3 bases from J, with 11 bases between. Germline V gene data show CDR1 as MNHEY and CDR2 as SMNVEV (reference sequence). Assay used: immunoSEQ multiplex PCR; TCRdb lists only in-frame clones, some missing. The data show 20,000 to 30,000 clones, just under 75% seen once. This clone was found a few times. Its specificity is not known. The chain recombines TRBV27 with TRBJ2-7; D is undetermined. This receptor was obtained from a person aged 55 to 70 with invasive lung adenocarcinoma. Some clones in this sample may be carry-over from other donors' samples. The sequencing sample was made of FFPE invasive lung adenocarcinoma tissue. CDR3 region: CASSLNRGGYEQYF. The CDR3 nucleotides are TGTGCCAGCAGTTTAAACCGTGGCGGCTACGAGCAGTACTTC.